In its sample, the clone carrying this T cell receptor (beta chain) was seen many times. The data were obtained in a study of shared clonotypes between healthy human individuals. Using immunoSEQ multiplex PCR, the repertoire was profiled, and TCRdb retains in-frame clones only, with some absent. The repertoire consists of about 990,000 clones, with around three quarters occurring once and the leading ten covering roughly 0.57%. The germline V gene has CDR1 LNHNV and CDR2 YYDKDF (reference sequence). With 0 bases removed from V and 6 bases from J, the gap between germline ends came to 8 bases. The CDR3 sequence is 14 residues long.

The sequence was obtained from a man younger than 30 in good health. Some clones in this sample may be carry-over from other donors' samples. The sequenced sample was memory CD4+ T cells from PBMCs. As for subset: CD45RA-negative fraction. This rearrangement joins TRBV15 to TRBJ2-2, with TRBD1 as a possible D gene (5 bases). CDR3 DNA: TGTGCCACCAGCAGAGATCAAGGGGCCGGGGAGCTGTTTTTT. Protein sequence: CATSRDQGAGELFF.